Here is one T cell receptor (beta chain) with its context. What it recognizes is unknown. This sample stems from a study of vaccination effects on CD4 cells after COVID-19. Study observations and caveats: Convalescent patients were scarce, and early post-infection timepoints were absent. Cross-reaction with common cold coronaviruses was seen in only 1 of 255 vaccine-induced clones from healthy vaccinees. Marked clonal contraction was seen late after vaccination (in both infection- and vaccine-induced clones).

ViraFEST used viral peptide pools to expand antigen-specific CD4+ T cells before sequencing. Cells that had been cultured for less than eleven days were the source of isolated CD4+ T cells. As their vaccination, participants received two doses of either BNT162b2 or mRNA-1273. No vaccinee had earlier SARS-CoV-2 infection, and nucleocapsid antibodies were negative. Some clones are missing from TCRdb's copy, which holds only in-frame ones; the method was immunoSEQ multiplex PCR. This table has around 25,000 clones, about four fifths appearing once. This receptor was identified in a human donor who received a COVID-19 vaccine. Some clones in this sample may be carry-over from other donors' samples. Sequences were derived from CD4+ T cells from PBMCs cultured with SARS-CoV-2 spike peptides, sampled after COVID-19 vaccination.

The CDR3 DNA sequence: TGTGCCAGCAGTTTACACATCAGTGAGCAGTTCTTC. Translated, it gives CASSLHISEQFF. V is TRBV12-3 or TRBV12-4 and J is TRBJ2-1; D is uncertain. This CDR3 spans 12 amino acids. Between the trimmed V and J ends, which lost 2 bases and 9 bases, there was a span of 8 bases.